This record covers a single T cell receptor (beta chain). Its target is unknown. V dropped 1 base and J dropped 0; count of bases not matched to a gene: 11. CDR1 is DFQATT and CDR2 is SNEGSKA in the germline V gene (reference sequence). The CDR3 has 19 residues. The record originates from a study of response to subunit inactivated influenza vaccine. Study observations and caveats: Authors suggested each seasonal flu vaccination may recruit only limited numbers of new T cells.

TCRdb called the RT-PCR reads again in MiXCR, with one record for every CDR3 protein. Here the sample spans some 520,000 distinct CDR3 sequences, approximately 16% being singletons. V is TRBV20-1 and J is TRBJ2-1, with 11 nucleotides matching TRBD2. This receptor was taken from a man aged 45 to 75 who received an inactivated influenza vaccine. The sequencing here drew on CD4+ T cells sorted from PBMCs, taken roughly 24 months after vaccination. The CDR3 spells CSARARLAGGLSSYNEQFF. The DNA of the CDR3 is TGCAGTGCTAGAGCTCGGCTAGCGGGGGGACTGAGCTCCTACAATGAGCAGTTCTTC.